The 29 T cell receptor beta chains below come from one sample, sequenced in a study of T cell responses to AZD1222 COVID-19 vaccine. The data were produced by immunoSEQ multiplex PCR, yet TCRdb's version contains in-frame clones alone and is incomplete. The data show more than 150,000 clones, about 91% seen once. The sample here was peripheral blood, taken 28 days after the second AZD1222 dose. The receptors here all came from an adult who received the AZD1222 COVID-19 vaccine.

V usage is TRBV7-6 and J usage is TRBJ2-1; 9 bases agree with TRBD2. Germline values: CDR1 SGHVS, CDR2 FNYEAQ. The J segment lost 6 bases and the V segment lost 1 base, leaving 16 bases of the junction unmatched. The CDR3 is made up of 19 amino acids. DNA of the CDR3: TGTGCCAGCAGCTTAGAGATCTCTCTAGCGGGGCGCGTCGGCAATGAGCAGTTCTTC. Translation gives CASSLEISLAGRVGNEQFF.

This chain links TRBV10-1 with TRBJ2-5, with D maybe TRBD1 (6 bases). Per germline, CDR1 WNHNN and CDR2 SYGVQD (reference sequence). Trimming removed 3 bases from V and 5 bases from J, with 10 bases in between. The CDR3 contains 13 residues. The CDR3 DNA follows: TGCGCCAGCAGTGAAACAGGGATGGAGACCCAGTACTTC. Translation gives CASSETGMETQYF.

The J gene is TRBJ1-4, the V gene TRBV7-8, with D uncertain. This CDR3 region has 17 residues. The V end was cut by 3 bases, the J end by 0 bases, with 14 bases between. Germline CDR1 reads SGHVS; CDR2 reads FQNEAQ. The CDR3 region is CASSFNIGRATNEKLFF. The CDR3 DNA follows: TGTGCCAGCAGCTTTAATATCGGACGCGCAACTAATGAAAAACTGTTTTTT. The full variable domain, in which reference TRBV7-8 and TRBJ1-4 provide the parts outside the CDR3, is GAGVSQSPRYKVAKRGQDVALRCDPISGHVSLFWYQQALGQGPEFLTYFQNEAQLDKSGLPSDRFFAERPEGSVSTLKIQRTQQEDSAVYLCASSFNIGRATNEKLFFGSGTQLSVL.

The chain links TRBV30 to TRBJ1-2, with 7 positions matching TRBD1. The germline V gene encodes CDR1 GTSNPN and CDR2 SVGIG (reference sequence). V was pared by 2 bases and J by 5 bases, with 5 bases of the junction left unmatched. This CDR3 is 13 amino acids long. The CDR3 nucleotides are TGTGCCTGGAGTAAGGGACAGTCATATGGCTACACCTTC. Translated: CAWSKGQSYGYTF. The variable domain in full, completed from reference TRBV30 and TRBJ1-2, reads SQTIHQWPATLVQPVGSPLSLECTVEGTSNPNLYWYRQAAGRGLQLLFYSVGIGQISSEVPQNLSASRPQDRQFILSSKKLLLSDSGFYLCAWSKGQSYGYTFGSGTRLTVV.

The chain uses TRBV28 and TRBJ2-7, with TRBD1 identical over 10 bases. The CDR3 runs 14 residues. Germline CDR1 is MDHEN and CDR2 is SYDVKM. Unmatched junction bases numbered 10, after V lost 9 bases and J lost 5 bases. The CDR3 sequence is CASHSFGQGDEQYF. CDR3 in DNA: TGTGCCAGTCACAGTTTCGGACAGGGGGACGAGCAGTACTTC.

The V call is TRBV11-2, the J call TRBJ2-7; 9 nucleotides agree with TRBD1. The V gene end was trimmed by 4 bases and the J gene end by 3 bases; junction bases not matched to a gene: 10. The V gene's germline CDR1 is SGHAT and CDR2 FQNNGV. The CDR3 runs to 16 residues. The DNA of the CDR3 is TGTGCCAGCAGCTCAGGGCCGGGACAGGGTGGCTACGAGCAGTACTTC. The encoded protein is CASSSGPGQGGYEQYF.

V and J are TRBV5-1 and TRBJ2-5, with D maybe TRBD2 (7 bases). This CDR3 is built from 14 residues. Germline assignment: CDR1 SGHRS and CDR2 YFSETQ. Trimming shortened V by 4 bases and J by 5 bases, and 15 bases separated the two germline ends. The CDR3: CASSSWGGSETQYF. The CDR3 DNA follows: TGCGCCAGCAGCAGTTGGGGGGGCTCCGAGACCCAGTACTTC.

The rearrangement joins TRBV20-1 to TRBJ2-7, with D possibly TRBD2 on 6 matching bases. CDR1 is DFQATT, CDR2 SNEGSKA, per germline (reference sequence). This CDR3 has 11 residues. The V end was cut by 6 bases, the J end by 5 bases, with 11 bases between. Here the CDR3 reads CSAQASDEQYF. CDR3 sequence (DNA): TGCAGTGCCCAAGCTAGCGACGAGCAGTACTTC.

This clone was seen a few times. J is TRBJ2-5 and V is TRBV12-5, with unresolved D. This CDR3 has 17 residues. Germline V gene sequence: CDR1 LGHNT, CDR2 FRNRAP. The V and J ends lost 0 bases and 1 base respectively, with 15 bases between them. CDR3 protein: CASGLVTVMKVQETQYF. The CDR3 region has the DNA TGTGCTAGTGGTTTGGTAACCGTTATGAAGGTCCAAGAGACCCAGTACTTC.

The chain recombines TRBV7-2 with TRBJ1-2; D might be TRBD1 (5 bases). CDR3 length: 13 amino acids. V was shortened by 0 bases and J by 10 bases, with 12 bases between the two germline ends. CDR1 is SGHTA and CDR2 is FQGNSA in the germline V gene. As DNA, the CDR3 is TGTGCCAGCAGCTTAGCCCCCCCAGGGAACTACACCTTC. This encodes CASSLAPPGNYTF.

V usage is TRBV28 and J usage is TRBJ2-3; 11 positions agree with TRBD2. Germline lookup yields CDR1 MDHEN and CDR2 SYDVKM. The CDR3 is 16 amino acids. With 3 bases clipped from V and 3 bases from J, the junction kept 5 bases outside the gene matches. CDR3 DNA: TGTGCCAGCAGTTTTCGGCTAGCGGGAGGAACAGATACGCAGTATTTT. This sequence encodes CASSFRLAGGTDTQYF.

The V gene is TRBV7-9, the J gene TRBJ1-6; no firm D call. The CDR3 contains 14 residues. Trimming stripped 2 bases from V and 5 bases from J, with 7 bases between. Germline values: CDR1 SEHNR, CDR2 FQNEAQ (reference sequence). In DNA form, the CDR3 reads TGTGCCAGCAGCTTACCACAGAATAATTCACCCCTCCACTTT. This codes for CASSLPQNNSPLHF. Looking up the rest from reference TRBV7-9 and TRBJ1-6 gives the full variable domain: DTGVSQNPRHKITKRGQNVTFRCDPISEHNRLYWYRQTLGQGPEFLTYFQNEAQLEKSRLLSDRFSAERPKGSFSTLEIQRTEQGDSAMYLCASSLPQNNSPLHFGNGTRLTVT.

This rearrangement joins TRBV7-2 to TRBJ2-4; D ambiguous. Between the trimmed V and J ends, which lost 8 bases and 8 bases, there was a span of 16 bases. CDR3 length: 13 amino acids. CDR1 and CDR2 from the germline V gene are SGHTA and FQGNSA. Written as DNA, the CDR3 is TGTGCCAGCGGGCCTGACTTTTCGGACATTCAGTACTTC. Translation gives CASGPDFSDIQYF.

This chain connects TRBV6-6 to TRBJ1-2; TRBD1 might be the D (6 bases). Germline loops: CDR1 MNHNY, CDR2 SVGAGI (reference sequence). Trimming shortened V by 7 bases and J by 4 bases, and 19 bases separated the two germline ends. This CDR3 has 15 amino acids. The CDR3 region is CASTPAGGRSYGYTF. The DNA for the CDR3 is TGTGCCAGCACCCCAGCGGGGGGCCGTAGCTATGGCTACACCTTC.

The chain joins TRBV11-2 to TRBJ2-5, with 14 bases that match TRBD2. This CDR3 contains 16 residues. CDR1 is SGHAT, CDR2 FQNNGV, per germline. Trimming took 7 bases from V and 4 from J; bases not matched to a gene: 8. The CDR3 nucleotides read TGTGCCAGCACCCTGGGACTAGCGGGGGTCGGAGAGACCCAGTACTTC. This encodes CASTLGLAGVGETQYF.

The chain carries TRBV28 and TRBJ1-1, with TRBD1 as a possible D gene (6 bases). The CDR3 runs 14 residues. With 4 bases removed from V and 2 bases from J, the gap between germline ends came to 11 bases. From germline, CDR1 is MDHEN and CDR2 SYDVKM. As DNA, the CDR3 is TGTGCCAGCAGTTGGGGACACACTAACACTGAAGCTTTCTTT. Protein product: CASSWGHTNTEAFF.

The V gene is TRBV7-3, the J gene TRBJ2-2; the D gene is possibly TRBD2 (6 bases). Germline V gene sequence: CDR1 SGHTA, CDR2 FQGTGA. The CDR3 runs 15 residues. V was shortened by 5 bases and J by 6 bases, with 16 bases between the two germline ends. The CDR3: CASSPGTSEAGELFF. The DNA for the CDR3 is TGTGCCAGCAGCCCCGGGACTTCCGAGGCCGGGGAGCTGTTTTTT.

V gene TRBV7-2 combines with J gene TRBJ2-3; D is possibly TRBD1 or TRBD2 (5 bases each). Deletions cut 1 base from V and 0 bases from J, with 8 bases between. This CDR3 is 15 amino acids long. CDR1 and CDR2 (germline): SGHTA, FQGNSA. CDR3 nucleotides: TGTGCCAGCAGCTTAGACAGGACTAGCACAGATACGCAGTATTTT. This translates into CASSLDRTSTDTQYF.

DNA of the CDR3: TGTGCCAGCAGTTCCGGACTGGAATACGAGCAGTACTTC. Translation gives CASSSGLEYEQYF. The chain has TRBV12-3 or TRBV12-4 and TRBJ2-7, with D perhaps matching TRBD2 (5 bases). The CDR3 runs to 13 residues. V gave up 4 bases and J gave up 4 bases, with 11 bases separating them.

The CDR3 sequence: CAWSRGGTEAFF. The CDR3 DNA follows: TGTGCCTGGAGTAGGGGTGGAACTGAAGCTTTCTTT. The V and J genes are TRBV30 and TRBJ1-1; D possibly corresponds to TRBD1 (5 bases). Germline-derived CDR1 and CDR2 are GTSNPN and SVGIG (reference sequence). Trimming left V 2 bases short and J 5 bases short, with 9 bases between. This CDR3 is built from 12 residues.

The chain carries TRBV24-1 and TRBJ2-5; D unresolved. From germline, CDR1 is KGHDR and CDR2 SFDVKD. Trimming took 4 bases from V and 0 from J, leaving 2 bases between them. This CDR3 is 12 amino acids long. This CDR3 is CATSDHQETQYF. The CDR3 DNA is TGTGCCACCAGTGACCACCAAGAGACCCAGTACTTC.

The rearrangement links TRBV6-2 or TRBV6-3 to TRBJ1-2, with D maybe TRBD1 (5 bases). With 5 bases removed from V and 8 bases from J, the gap between germline ends came to 15 bases. Germline V CDR1 and CDR2: MNHEY, SVGEGT. CDR3 length equals 13 residues. In DNA form, the CDR3 reads TGTGCCAGCAGTCCCCCGGGGCCGAGGGGCTACACCTTC. This encodes CASSPPGPRGYTF.

The chain has TRBV3-1 (or the pseudogene TRBV3-2) and TRBJ2-7; the match to TRBD1 covers 9 bases. The CDR3 totals 22 residues. Germline-derived CDR1 and CDR2 are LGHDT and YNNKEL (reference sequence). Trimming at V came to 4 bases and at J to 6 bases, leaving 31 bases not matched to a gene. The CDR3 loop is CASSRGFGLLDRGFVGVGEQYF. CDR3 nucleotide sequence: TGTGCCAGCAGCCGAGGGTTCGGGCTACTGGACAGGGGATTTGTCGGGGTCGGCGAGCAGTACTTC.

The gene calls are TRBV6-6 and TRBJ2-3; D gene ambiguous. From germline, CDR1 is MNHNY and CDR2 SVGAGI (reference sequence). Trimming left V 6 bases short and J 5 bases short, with 12 bases between. This CDR3 spans 13 amino acids. The CDR3, as DNA: TGTGCCAGCAGGCACCCCAAGGGAGATACGCAGTATTTT. Translating gives CASRHPKGDTQYF.

The chain carries TRBV18 and TRBJ1-6, with D perhaps matching TRBD1 (6 bases). The CDR3 covers 17 residues. Germline values: CDR1 KGHSH, CDR2 LQKENI. V gave up 2 bases and J gave up 10 bases, with 21 bases separating them. The CDR3: CASSPIRGGVSNSPLHF. For the CDR3, the DNA is TGTGCCAGCTCACCAATACGGGGGGGCGTCTCGAACTCACCCCTCCACTTT.

The chain carries TRBV6-1 and TRBJ2-7, with D possibly being TRBD1 (6 bases). The germline CDR1 and CDR2 sequences are MNHNS and SASEGT. The V and J ends lost 2 bases and 6 bases respectively, with 17 bases between them. This CDR3 has 15 amino acids. CDR3 amino acids: CASSEYRVGVIEQYF. The CDR3 DNA sequence: TGTGCCAGCAGTGAATACAGGGTCGGCGTGATCGAGCAGTACTTC.

The chain combines TRBV30 with TRBJ1-4; perhaps TRBD1 as D (5 bases). The CDR3 spans 16 residues. Trimming took 2 bases from V and 5 from J, leaving 18 bases between them. Germline CDR1 GTSNPN, CDR2 SVGIG (reference sequence). In DNA form, the CDR3 reads TGTGCCTGGAGTCTAAAGGGGCGCGAGCTGAATGAAAAACTGTTTTTT. This gives the protein CAWSLKGRELNEKLFF.

The genes are TRBV19 and TRBJ1-2; D ambiguous. The V and J ends lost 3 bases and 0 bases respectively, with 8 bases between them. The CDR3 has 14 residues. The germline CDR1 and CDR2 sequences are LNHDA and SQIVND (reference sequence). The CDR3 DNA reads as TGTGCCAGTAGTATCCCTATTACTAACTATGGCTACACCTTC. Its protein product is CASSIPITNYGYTF. Using reference TRBV19 and TRBJ1-2 for the parts outside the CDR3, the full variable domain is DGGITQSPKYLFRKEGQNVTLSCEQNLNHDAMYWYRQDPGQGLRLIYYSQIVNDFQKGDIAEGYSVSREKKESFPLTVTSAQKNPTAFYLCASSIPITNYGYTFGSGTRLTVV.

This chain joins TRBV4-1 and TRBJ1-5, with D uncertain. CDR3 size: 13 residues. Germline values: CDR1 MGHRA, CDR2 YSYEKL. The V end lost 1 base, the J end lost 3 bases, and 4 bases lay between the germline ends. CDR3 nucleotide sequence: TGCGCCAGCAGCCAAGGTGTCAATCAGCCCCAGCATTTT. This sequence encodes CASSQGVNQPQHF.